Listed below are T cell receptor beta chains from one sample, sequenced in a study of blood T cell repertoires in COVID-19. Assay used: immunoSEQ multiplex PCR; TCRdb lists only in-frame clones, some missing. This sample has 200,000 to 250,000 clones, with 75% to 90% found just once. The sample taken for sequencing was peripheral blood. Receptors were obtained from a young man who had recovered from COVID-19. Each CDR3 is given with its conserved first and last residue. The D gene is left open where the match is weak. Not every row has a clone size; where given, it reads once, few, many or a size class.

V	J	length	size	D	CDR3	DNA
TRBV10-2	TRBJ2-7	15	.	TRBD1	CASRPGQGGSYEQYF	TGCGCCAGTCGACCCGGACAGGGGGGCTCCTACGAGCAGTACTTC
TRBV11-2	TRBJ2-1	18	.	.	CASSLTPQRRGGENEQFF	TGTGCCAGCAGCTTAACCCCGCAGCGGAGGGGGGGGGAGAATGAGCAGTTCTTC
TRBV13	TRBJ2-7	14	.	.	CASSPGTFPYEQYF	TGTGCCAGCAGCCCCGGGACATTCCCCTACGAGCAGTACTTC
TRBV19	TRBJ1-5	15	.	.	CASSMATAGDQPQHF	TGTGCCAGTAGTATGGCTACTGCGGGGGATCAGCCCCAGCATTTT
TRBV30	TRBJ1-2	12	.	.	CAWSGKGRGYTF	TGTGCCTGGAGCGGAAAGGGGCGCGGCTACACCTTC
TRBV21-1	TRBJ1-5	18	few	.	CASSPRDRGVIGNQPQHF	TGTGCCAGCAGCCCCCGGGACAGGGGGGTCATAGGAAATCAGCCCCAGCATTTT
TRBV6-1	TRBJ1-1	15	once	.	CASSEAKGWYTEAFF	TGTGCCAGCAGTGAAGCAAAGGGGTGGTACACTGAAGCTTTCTTT
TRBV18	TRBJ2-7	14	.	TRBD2	CASSPLIRGDEQYF	TGTGCCAGCTCACCGCTAATCCGGGGGGACGAGCAGTACTTC
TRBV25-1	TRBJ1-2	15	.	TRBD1	CASSGQDSVVDGYTF	TGTGCCAGCAGCGGACAGGACTCGGTTGTTGATGGCTACACCTTC
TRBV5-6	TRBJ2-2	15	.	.	CASSLEGLPTGELFF	TGTGCCAGCAGCTTGGAGGGACTCCCCACCGGGGAGCTGTTTTTT
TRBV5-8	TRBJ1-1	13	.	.	CASSLESYLLAFF	TGTGCCAGCAGCTTGGAGAGCTATCTATTAGCTTTCTTT
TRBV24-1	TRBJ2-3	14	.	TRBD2	CATSAPGGIDTQYF	TGTGCCACCTCAGCCCCGGGGGGAATAGATACGCAGTATTTT
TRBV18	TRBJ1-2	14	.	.	CASSLSVGQYGYTF	TGTGCCAGCTCACTTTCCGTAGGACAGTATGGCTACACCTTC
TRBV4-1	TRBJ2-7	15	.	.	CASSQGSGLGYEQYF	TGCGCCAGCAGCCAAGGGTCGGGACTTGGCTACGAGCAGTACTTC
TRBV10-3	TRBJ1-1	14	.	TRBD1	CAISLTGANTEAFF	TGTGCCATCAGCTTGACAGGGGCGAATACTGAAGCTTTCTTT
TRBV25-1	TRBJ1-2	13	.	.	CASSPAGVYGYTF	TGTGCCAGCTCACCGGCAGGGGTCTATGGCTACACCTTC
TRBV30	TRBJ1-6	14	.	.	CAWGPVGGSSPLHF	TGTGCCTGGGGTCCTGTGGGGGGGAGCTCACCCCTCCACTTT
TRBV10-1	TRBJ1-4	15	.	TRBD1	CASSVARTGGEKLFF	TGCGCCAGCAGTGTTGCGCGAACAGGGGGTGAAAAACTGTTTTTT
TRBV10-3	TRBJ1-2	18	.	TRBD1	CAISEDRGRDRPQYGYTF	TGTGCCATCAGTGAAGATAGAGGCCGGGACAGGCCACAGTATGGCTACACCTTC
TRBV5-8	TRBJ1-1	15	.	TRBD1	CASSSGQGANTEAFF	TGTGCCAGCAGCAGCGGACAGGGGGCGAACACTGAAGCTTTCTTT
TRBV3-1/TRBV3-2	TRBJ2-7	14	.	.	CASSPRGFTLEQYF	TGTGCCAGCAGCCCAAGGGGTTTTACCCTCGAGCAGTACTTC
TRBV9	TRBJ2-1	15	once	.	CASSAAGESYNEQFF	TGTGCCAGCAGCGCCGCAGGGGAGTCCTACAATGAGCAGTTCTTC
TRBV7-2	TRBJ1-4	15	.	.	CASSAPGQQNEKLFF	TGTGCCAGCAGCGCCCCCGGACAGCAAAATGAAAAACTGTTTTTT
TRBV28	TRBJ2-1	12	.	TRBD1	CASRPGQHEQFF	TGTGCCAGCAGGCCGGGACAGCATGAGCAGTTCTTC
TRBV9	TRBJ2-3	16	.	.	CASSVAVSSYADTQYF	TGTGCCAGCAGCGTAGCGGTTAGCTCCTATGCGGATACGCAGTATTTT
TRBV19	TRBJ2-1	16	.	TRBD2	CASSTRSSGVGNEQFF	TGTGCCAGTAGTACCCGGTCCAGCGGGGTTGGGAATGAGCAGTTCTTC
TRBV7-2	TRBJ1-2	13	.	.	CASSVREAYGYTF	TGTGCCAGCTCGGTGAGGGAAGCCTATGGCTACACCTTC
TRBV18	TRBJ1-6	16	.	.	CASSPLRSSYNSPLHF	TGTGCCAGCTCACCGCTAAGGAGCTCCTATAATTCACCCCTCCACTTT
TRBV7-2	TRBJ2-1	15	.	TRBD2	CASSFTGGLGNEQFF	TGTGCCAGCAGCTTTACGGGGGGGCTTGGGAATGAGCAGTTCTTC